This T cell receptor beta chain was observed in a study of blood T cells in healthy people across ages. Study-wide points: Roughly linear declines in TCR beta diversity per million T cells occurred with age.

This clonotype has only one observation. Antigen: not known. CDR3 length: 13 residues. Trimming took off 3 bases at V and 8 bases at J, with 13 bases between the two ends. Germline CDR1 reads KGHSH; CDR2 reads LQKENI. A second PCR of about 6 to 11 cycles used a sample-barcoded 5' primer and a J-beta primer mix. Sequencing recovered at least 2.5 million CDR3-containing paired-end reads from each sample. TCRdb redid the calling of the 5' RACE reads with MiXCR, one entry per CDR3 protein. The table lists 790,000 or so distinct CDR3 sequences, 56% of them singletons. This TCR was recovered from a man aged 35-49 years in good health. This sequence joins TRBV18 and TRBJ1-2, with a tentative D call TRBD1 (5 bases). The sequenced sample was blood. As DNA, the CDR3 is TGTGCCAGCTCACCTGGAGTGCGACAGGGCTACACCTTC. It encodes CASSPGVRQGYTF. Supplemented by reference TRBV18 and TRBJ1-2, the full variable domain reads NAGVMQNPRHLVRRRGQEARLRCSPMKGHSHVYWYRQLPEEGLKFMVYLQKENIIDESGMPKERFSAEFPKEGPSILRIQQVVRGDSAAYFCASSPGVRQGYTFGSGTRLTVV.